This T cell receptor (beta chain) was observed in a study of T cells in Graves' hyperthyroidism and ophthalmopathy. CDR3 length: 12 residues. Germline CDR1 reads LGHDT; CDR2 reads YNNKEL (reference sequence). With 8 bases removed from V and 4 bases from J, the gap between germline ends came to 9 bases. Comments on this clonotype: Its cognate antigen is unknown.

Orbital computed tomography and thyroid ultrasound, together with serum TRAb and thyroxine and clinical symptoms, were used for diagnoses. Initially, at the first diagnosis of hyperthyroidism and before any ophthalmopathy symptoms, blood was sampled. Study results and limitations: Clonotypes that were expanded in thyroid above 0.001 mostly appeared in blood too.

Amplification of TCR beta CDR3 regions was performed using RNA transcripts as template. The primer set for the first-round RT-PCR of the TCR CDR3 was HTBI. In TCRdb, the multiplex PCR reads were re-called with MiXCR into one record per CDR3 protein. The repertoire holds 250,000 to 300,000 distinct CDR3 sequences, with 13% as singletons. Input material: blood. The receptor was derived from a woman between 25 and 40 years old with Graves' hyperthyroidism that later progressed to Graves' ophthalmopathy. The chain carries TRBV3-1 and TRBJ1-5; possible D gene TRBD1, 6 bases. This CDR3 is CASGQGNQPQHF. In nucleotides, the CDR3 is TGTGCCAGCGGGCAGGGGAATCAGCCCCAGCATTTT.